A selection of T cell receptor beta chains follows, all from one sample in a study of blood T cells in healthy people across ages. TCRdb recomputed calls from the 5' RACE reads with MiXCR, one row per CDR3 protein. The table includes around 1,700,000 distinct CDR3 sequences, roughly 28% detected once. Sequencing was done on a sample of blood. These receptors all come from a woman younger than 45 in good health. CDR3s leave out the opening cysteine and the closing phenylalanine or tryptophan. Fields, in order: V gene, J gene, CDR3 protein.

>TRBV5-5|TRBJ2-3
ASSLGGTVDHTQY
>TRBV29-1|TRBJ1-4
SVLGKWADRPNEKLF
>TRBV27|TRBJ2-1
ASSLRLPGQDDLDEQF
>TRBV20-1|TRBJ2-7
SARDPVAGSDEQY
>TRBV29-1|TRBJ2-3
SFFSGYTQY
>TRBV5-1|TRBJ1-5
ASSITGGDQPQH
>TRBV19|TRBJ2-3
ASSTTGTGGKDTQY
>TRBV7-9|TRBJ2-3
ASSSWGTSFTDTQY
>TRBV29-1|NA
SSPQPGRETQY
>TRBV6-6|TRBJ2-1
ASSWEGARNEQF
>TRBV24-1|TRBJ2-1
ATSVSSDHNEQF
>TRBV7-9|TRBJ1-4
ASSLEYAEKLF
>TRBV3-1|TRBJ1-5
ASSSSGTPVWPQH
>TRBV20-1|TRBJ2-3
SARAGVRTDTQY
>TRBV20-1|TRBJ1-2
SAGGSGYT
>TRBV7-6|TRBJ2-3
ASSGGDGTGSTDTQY
>TRBV12-3/TRBV12-4|TRBJ1-2
ASSLRAGPRVGYT
>TRBV11-2|TRBJ2-3
ASSKAGGLNTQY
>TRBV7-9|TRBJ1-2
ASSLVRDSYGYT
>TRBV7-2|TRBJ2-2
ASSLGGDSTGELC
>TRBV7-9|TRBJ2-1
ASGTLRTISPYNEQF
>TRBV9|TRBJ1-2
ASSLETFRGYT
>TRBV20-1|TRBJ1-2
SAISGYGYT
>TRBV6-1|TRBJ1-4
ASSDGPRDEKLF